Listed here are 22 T cell receptor beta chains from one sample, sequenced in a study of technical replicates of blood from several donors listed by TCRdb under 2017. Library creation used the immunoSEQ multiplex PCR assay. TCRdb mirrors the immuneACCESS table, restricted to in-frame sequences. Some clones are absent from its copies; in checked studies, under half trace to an unresolved V gene, and the reason for the others is unknown. The sample includes around 56,000 clones, with about 96% observed a single time. The ten largest make up just over 3% of the sample. Sequences were obtained from PBMCs. The receptors originated from a human donor in good health. Some clones in this sample may be carry-over from other donors' samples.

The rearrangement uses TRBV11-2 and TRBJ1-5; a weak D match, TRBD1 (6 bases). Looked up from germline, CDR1 is SGHAT and CDR2 is FQNNGV. V was pared by 5 bases and J by 1 base, with 18 bases between. The CDR3 extends over 17 amino acids. CDR3 bases: TGTGCCAGCAGCCCCAAGGGGGACGGAAGGAGCAATCAGCCCCAGCATTTT. Translation: CASSPKGDGRSNQPQHF.

In DNA, the CDR3 is TGTGCCAGCAGCTTAACTGCGCCCGGCGGAGAGACCCAGTACTTC. This translates into CASSLTAPGGETQYF. The chain links TRBV7-7 to TRBJ2-5; D ambiguous. There are 15 residues in the CDR3. V was cut by 2 bases and J by 4 bases, with 14 bases left in between. The germline V gene encodes CDR1 SSHAT and CDR2 FNYEAQ (reference sequence).

The CDR3 loop reads CASSSRTGVNTGELFF. The DNA of the CDR3 is TGTGCCAGCAGCAGCCGGACAGGGGTGAACACCGGGGAGCTGTTTTTT. The chain is built from TRBV5-4 and TRBJ2-2; 9 bases are shared with TRBD1. V lost 4 bases to trimming and J lost 1 base; unmatched junction nucleotides: 5. Germline V gene lookup returns CDR1 SGHNT and CDR2 YYREEE (reference sequence). CDR3 size: 16 residues. The variable domain in full, completed from reference TRBV5-4 and TRBJ2-2, reads ETGVTQSPTHLIKTRGQQVTLRCSSQSGHNTVSWYQQALGQGPQFIFQYYREEENGRGNFPPRFSGLQFPNYSSELNVNALELDDSALYLCASSSRTGVNTGELFFGEGSRLTVL.

This clone was recorded only once. The chain employs TRBV18 and TRBJ1-1; D gene ambiguous. Trimming stripped 2 bases from V and 4 bases from J, with 11 bases between. The CDR3 runs 14 residues. Germline assignment: CDR1 KGHSH and CDR2 LQKENI. CDR3 sequence reads: CASSPGPPATEAFF. The CDR3 DNA follows: TGTGCCAGCTCACCAGGGCCGCCGGCCACTGAAGCTTTCTTT.

The CDR3 sequence is CASSQSSGAAEQYF. The CDR3 nucleotides are TGCGCCAGCAGCCAATCGTCTGGAGCGGCCGAGCAGTACTTC. This chain links TRBV4-3 with TRBJ2-7, with D perhaps matching TRBD2 (5 bases). In germline, CDR1 is LGHNA, CDR2 YSLEER. Between the trimmed V and J ends, which lost 2 bases and 6 bases, there was a span of 14 bases. The CDR3 loop spans 14 amino acids.

The gene calls are TRBV30 and TRBJ2-1; TRBD1 matches at 7 bases. The germline V gene has CDR1 GTSNPN and CDR2 SVGIG (reference sequence). This CDR3 is 14 amino acids long. The V gene end was trimmed by 4 bases and the J gene end by 1 base; junction bases not matched to a gene: 4. The CDR3 region has the DNA TGTGCCTGGACCTCGGGACAGTCCTACAATGAGCAGTTCTTC. It is translated as CAWTSGQSYNEQFF.

V gene TRBV27 combines with J gene TRBJ2-7; weak D call: TRBD1 (5 bases). CDR1 MNHEY and CDR2 SMNVEV come from the germline V gene (reference sequence). Trimming left V 0 bases short and J 2 bases short, with 8 bases between. The CDR3 has 14 residues. The CDR3 sequence is CASSLSQGTYEQYF. The CDR3 DNA is TGTGCCAGCAGTTTATCGCAGGGTACCTACGAGCAGTACTTC.

The table lists this clone with a count of one. V and J are TRBV4-1 and TRBJ1-3; 9 bases are a match to TRBD1. V trimming: 1 base; J trimming: 4 bases; junction bases outside the gene matches: 8. The germline CDR1 and CDR2 sequences are MGHRA and YSYEKL. The CDR3 loop spans 17 amino acids. As DNA, the CDR3 is TGCGCCAGCAGCCAAGGTCAACAGGGGGCTCGGGGAAACACCATATATTTT. Amino acids: CASSQGQQGARGNTIYF.

The gene calls are TRBV5-4 and TRBJ2-7; 11 nucleotides match TRBD2. The CDR3 is 16 amino acids. Trimming removed 4 bases from V and 5 bases from J; junction bases left unmatched: 11. CDR1 and CDR2 (germline): SGHNT, YYREEE (reference sequence). For the CDR3, the DNA is TGTGCCAGCAGCCGTTGGACTAGCGGGTCTGGGGACGAGCAGTACTTC. Protein sequence: CASSRWTSGSGDEQYF.

V is TRBV9 and J is TRBJ2-5; D uncertain. The length of the CDR3 is 11 residues. Germline CDR1 is SGDLS and CDR2 is YYNGEE. Trimming removed 0 bases from V and 5 bases from J, with 2 bases in between. CDR3 coding DNA: TGTGCCAGCAGCGTAGCGGAGACCCAGTACTTC. It is translated as CASSVAETQYF.

This chain uses TRBV6-5 with TRBJ1-1; D may be TRBD1 (5 bases). V lost 7 bases, J lost 0 bases, and 15 bases lay in between. Germline lookup yields CDR1 MNHEY and CDR2 SVGAGI. There are 15 residues in the CDR3. The CDR3 loop is CASTGMGGMNTEAFF. CDR3 bases: TGTGCCAGCACGGGAATGGGGGGGATGAACACTGAAGCTTTCTTT.

The chain joins TRBV6-1 to TRBJ1-1; 8 bases align to TRBD1. This CDR3 is 16 amino acids long. V dropped 6 bases and J dropped 4; count of bases not matched to a gene: 13. Germline V lookup: CDR1 MNHNS, CDR2 SASEGT. The CDR3 loop is CASSEPAGGRGTEAFF. In nucleotides, the CDR3 is TGTGCCAGCAGCGAACCGGCAGGGGGCCGAGGCACTGAAGCTTTCTTT.

The genes are TRBV7-9 and TRBJ2-1; D unresolved. CDR1 and CDR2 from the germline V gene are SEHNR and FQNEAQ (reference sequence). Trimming took off 7 bases at V and 1 base at J, with 14 bases between the two ends. This CDR3 comprises 15 residues. CDR3 DNA: TGTGCCAGCACCGACGTGGGCCCTTCCTACAATGAGCAGTTCTTC. Translation gives CASTDVGPSYNEQFF.

The chain joins TRBV7-3 to TRBJ1-1; D ambiguous. Germline V gene sequence: CDR1 SGHTA, CDR2 FQGTGA. The CDR3 runs 14 residues. The ends were cut back, 5 bases at V and 5 bases at J, with 15 bases in the middle. The CDR3 DNA reads TGTGCCAGCAGCCCCGGGGAACTACGAACTGAAGCTTTCTTT. This encodes CASSPGELRTEAFF. The entire variable domain, with the rest obtained from reference TRBV7-3 and TRBJ1-1, is as follows: GAGVSQTPSNKVTEKGKYVELRCDPISGHTALYWYRQSLGQGPEFLIYFQGTGAADDSGLPNDRFFAVRPEGSVSTLKIQRTERGDSAVYLCASSPGELRTEAFFGQGTRLTVV.

This chain connects TRBV14 to TRBJ2-3; D gene ambiguous. The CDR3 runs 16 residues. Germline V gene data show CDR1 as SGHDN and CDR2 as FVKESK. Trimming removed 5 bases at V and 0 bases at J, with 15 bases between. Written as DNA, the CDR3 is TGTGCCAGCAGCTACCGCCGGTTAACTAGCACAGATACGCAGTATTTT. Residues: CASSYRRLTSTDTQYF.

A single count supports this clone. This chain links TRBV5-4 with TRBJ2-1, with D possibly TRBD2 on 5 matching bases. The CDR3 totals 15 residues. Trimming shortened V by 4 bases and J by 0 bases, and 11 bases separated the two germline ends. CDR1 and CDR2 from the germline V gene are SGHNT and YYREEE (reference sequence). The CDR3 spells CASSRWESSYNEQFF. CDR3 in DNA: TGTGCCAGCAGCCGCTGGGAGAGCTCCTACAATGAGCAGTTCTTC.

The rearrangement links TRBV7-3 to TRBJ2-6, with a possible D match to TRBD1 (6 bases). V was clipped by 9 bases and J by 0 bases, with 12 bases between them. The CDR3 is made up of 15 amino acids. Germline CDR1 SGHTA, CDR2 FQGTGA. CDR3 region: CASGQINSGANVLTF. The CDR3 region has the DNA TGTGCCAGTGGACAGATTAACTCTGGGGCCAACGTCCTGACTTTC.

V usage is TRBV19 and J usage is TRBJ2-7; D perhaps matches TRBD2 (6 bases). The CDR3 is made up of 13 amino acids. Germline CDR1 reads LNHDA; CDR2 reads SQIVND (reference sequence). V gave up 11 bases and J gave up 3 bases, with 17 bases separating them. CDR3 sequence reads: CAGYLGGSYEQYF. Here the CDR3 DNA reads TGTGCCGGCTACTTGGGGGGAAGCTACGAGCAGTACTTC.

The gene calls are TRBV6-1 and TRBJ2-3; tentative D call: TRBD2 (5 bases). The CDR3 has 17 residues. CDR1 is MNHNS, CDR2 SASEGT, per germline. Between the trimmed V and J ends, which lost 0 bases and 2 bases, there was a span of 15 bases. In nucleotides, the CDR3 is TGTGCCAGCAGTGAAGCGCGGGCTAGCACCCTCACAGATACGCAGTATTTT. The encoded protein is CASSEARASTLTDTQYF.

V usage is TRBV11-1 and J usage is TRBJ2-2; D is possibly TRBD1 (6 bases). Germline loops: CDR1 SGHAT, CDR2 FQDESV (reference sequence). Trimming shortened V by 7 bases and J by 0 bases, and 12 bases separated the two germline ends. This CDR3 has 15 amino acids. The CDR3 spells CASNGQSANTGELFF. For the CDR3, the DNA is TGTGCCAGCAACGGACAGAGCGCGAACACCGGGGAGCTGTTTTTT.

This chain links TRBV4-1 with TRBJ2-1, with D uncertain. The CDR3 is made up of 16 amino acids. Germline CDR1 reads MGHRA; CDR2 reads YSYEKL. V was trimmed by 4 bases and J by 0 bases, leaving 13 bases between them. The CDR3 sequence is CASSLNPSSSYNEQFF. The CDR3 DNA follows: TGCGCCAGCAGCCTTAATCCCTCGAGCTCCTACAATGAGCAGTTCTTC.

The chain carries TRBV25-1 and TRBJ2-7, with 10 bases matching TRBD2. V dropped 2 bases and J dropped 3; count of bases not matched to a gene: 4. Germline assignment: CDR1 MGHDK and CDR2 SYGVNS. This CDR3 has 15 residues. For the CDR3, the DNA is TGTGCCAGCAGTGAAGGGGGGACTAGCGACTACGAGCAGTACTTC. Amino acid sequence: CASSEGGTSDYEQYF.